A selection of T cell receptor beta chains follows, all from one sample in a study of blood T cell repertoires in COVID-19. Assay used: immunoSEQ multiplex PCR; TCRdb lists only in-frame clones, some missing. This table has some 270,000 clones, about nine tenths appearing once. The sample consisted of PBMCs or T cells enriched from blood (not recorded which). Receptor source: a woman aged 40 to 49 who had recovered from COVID-19. The CDR3 runs from the conserved cysteine through the conserved F or W. The D gene is left open where the match is weak. Size values are once, few and many counts, or a class for expanded clones, and some rows have none.

d_call j_call clone_size v_call cdr3_aa cdr3_nt
TRBD1 TRBJ1-2 - TRBV10-1 CASSELSGTGAIRYGYTF TGCGCCAGCAGTGAGTTGTCCGGGACAGGGGCGATTCGCTATGGCTACACCTTC
TRBD1 TRBJ1-1 - TRBV5-1 CASSPLRQGDTEAFF TGCGCCAGCAGCCCCCTCCGACAGGGAGACACTGAAGCTTTCTTT
TRBD1 TRBJ1-1 few TRBV5-1 CASSINPGTAPNTEAFF TGCGCCAGCAGCATTAACCCCGGGACAGCTCCGAACACTGAAGCTTTCTTT
- TRBJ1-2 - TRBV6-5 CASSYMVGSAEINYTF TGTGCCAGCAGTTACATGGTCGGGAGCGCAGAGATTAACTACACCTTC
TRBD2 TRBJ2-3 once TRBV28 CASSPRTSGLDTQYF TGTGCCAGCAGTCCTAGGACTAGCGGTCTAGATACGCAGTATTTT
TRBD1 TRBJ1-2 - TRBV7-9 CASSPGTGINYGYTF TGTGCCAGCAGCCCCGGGACAGGGATTAACTATGGCTACACCTTC
TRBD2 TRBJ2-7 once TRBV5-1 CASSQGTSGFSYEQYF TGCGCCAGCAGCCAAGGGACTAGCGGGTTTTCCTACGAGCAGTACTTC
TRBD2 TRBJ2-5 - TRBV2 CASGTSGQETQYF TGTGCCAGTGGGACTAGCGGGCAAGAGACCCAGTACTTC
- TRBJ2-3 - TRBV28 CASSFLAGRSGDTQYF TGTGCCAGCAGTTTTTTGGCTGGGCGGTCGGGGGATACGCAGTATTTT
- TRBJ2-5 - TRBV5-6 CASSLRGGRRLHF TGTGCCAGCAGCTTGAGGGGCGGCAGGAGATTACACTTC
TRBD1 TRBJ2-5 - TRBV30 CAWSVKGAPETQYF TGTGCCTGGAGTGTAAAGGGGGCGCCGGAGACCCAGTACTTC
- TRBJ2-1 once TRBV5-1 CASSLESLYNEQFF TGCGCCAGCAGCTTGGAGAGCCTCTACAATGAGCAGTTCTTC
TRBD2 TRBJ2-3 - TRBV30 CAWSVTYSISLAGDTDTQYF TGTGCCTGGAGTGTCACCTATAGTATCTCCTTAGCGGGGGACACAGATACGCAGTATTTT
- TRBJ2-5 - TRBV5-4 CASSLAGRVTRETQYF TGTGCCAGCAGCTTGGCCGGCAGGGTAACGCGAGAGACCCAGTACTTC
- TRBJ1-2 once TRBV4-1 CASSQGWGRNYGYTF TGCGCCAGCAGCCAAGGGTGGGGGCGCAACTATGGCTACACCTTC
TRBD2 TRBJ2-7 - TRBV13 CASRGGASYEQYF TGTGCCAGCCGGGGGGGTGCCTCCTACGAGCAGTACTTC
- TRBJ1-2 - TRBV29-1 CSVGSLQGTGEDTF TGCAGCGTTGGTAGTCTACAGGGAACCGGGGAAGACACCTTC
TRBD1 TRBJ1-2 - TRBV2 CASTRTGTVNYGYTF TGTGCCAGCACCCGAACCGGGACAGTTAACTATGGCTACACCTTC
TRBD1 TRBJ2-1 - TRBV2 CASRDRGLNEQFF TGTGCCAGCAGGGACAGGGGTCTTAATGAGCAGTTCTTC
- TRBJ1-1 - TRBV27 CASSLSRGGTEAFF TGTGCCAGCAGTTTATCCAGGGGCGGCACTGAAGCTTTCTTT
TRBD2 TRBJ2-7 - TRBV6-2/TRBV6-3 CASSWPASGKYEQYF TGTGCCAGCAGTTGGCCAGCTAGCGGAAAATACGAGCAGTACTTC
- TRBJ1-3 - TRBV5-4 CASSLGAGQGGNTIYF TGTGCCAGCAGCTTGGGGGCGGGGCAAGGTGGAAACACCATATATTTT
TRBD1 TRBJ2-5 - TRBV3-1/TRBV3-2 CASSQGLAGGGETQYF TGTGCCAGCAGCCAAGGGTTGGCAGGGGGCGGCGAGACCCAGTACTTC
TRBD1 TRBJ1-5 - TRBV30 CAWTPLGTGINQPQHF TGTGCCTGGACTCCTCTGGGGACAGGGATTAATCAGCCCCAGCATTTT
TRBD1 TRBJ1-2 - TRBV3-1/TRBV3-2 CASSLYGQGRDGYTF TGTGCCAGCAGCCTATACGGACAGGGGAGAGATGGCTACACCTTC
TRBD1 TRBJ1-1 - TRBV18 CASSPGQGPNTEAFF TGTGCCAGCTCCCCGGGACAGGGACCGAACACTGAAGCTTTCTTT
TRBD1 TRBJ1-5 - TRBV18 CASSPTGGSNQPQHF TGTGCCAGCTCACCGACAGGGGGCAGCAATCAGCCCCAGCATTTT
TRBD2 TRBJ2-2 - TRBV7-2 CASSPTSVLNTGELFF TGTGCCAGCAGCCCTACTAGCGTATTGAACACCGGGGAGCTGTTTTTT
- TRBJ2-1 - TRBV2 CATSSSLLYNEQFF TGTGCCACCTCGTCGAGCCTTTTATACAATGAGCAGTTCTTC
- TRBJ1-5 - TRBV3-1/TRBV3-2 CASSQGGAGVLNQPQHF TGTGCCAGCAGCCAAGGGGGAGCAGGGGTTCTTAATCAGCCCCAGCATTTT
TRBD2 TRBJ2-1 - TRBV5-5 CASSLLAGGGEQFF TGTGCCAGCAGCTTACTTGCGGGAGGCGGTGAGCAGTTCTTC
TRBD2 TRBJ2-5 - TRBV5-4 CASSLTQSGRAGETQYF TGTGCCAGCAGCTTGACACAAAGCGGGAGGGCCGGGGAGACCCAGTACTTC
- TRBJ1-2 - TRBV7-9 CASSHGAGWSLGYTF TGTGCCAGCAGTCATGGTGCGGGCTGGTCGCTGGGCTACACCTTC
- TRBJ1-1 - TRBV2 CASSLTGYTEAFF TGTGCCAGCAGTCTCACAGGGTACACTGAAGCTTTCTTT
- TRBJ2-7 once TRBV2 CASSGQGGPYEQYF TGTGCCAGCAGTGGACAAGGAGGCCCCTACGAGCAGTACTTC
- TRBJ1-6 - TRBV18 CASSLAGLRGNSPLHF TGTGCCAGCTCACTCGCCGGGCTTAGAGGGAATTCACCCCTCCACTTT
- TRBJ2-2 - TRBV2 CASSEVARTGELFF TGTGCCAGCAGTGAGGTCGCCCGGACCGGGGAGCTGTTTTTT
- TRBJ2-3 - TRBV9 CASSVGQGADTQYF TGTGCCAGCAGCGTAGGCCAGGGCGCAGATACGCAGTATTTT
- TRBJ1-6 - TRBV2 CASTNGGYGSPLHF TGTGCCAGCACCAACGGAGGGTACGGTTCACCCCTCCACTTT
- TRBJ2-7 - TRBV9 CASSDGGRDEQYF TGTGCCAGCAGCGACGGTGGCCGGGACGAGCAGTACTTC
TRBD1 TRBJ1-2 once TRBV3-1/TRBV3-2 CASSQVAGGHYGYTF TGTGCCAGCAGCCAAGTGGCAGGGGGCCACTATGGCTACACCTTC
- TRBJ2-3 - TRBV7-2 CASSFYSPTSTDTQYF TGTGCCAGCAGCTTTTATAGTCCTACTAGCACAGATACGCAGTATTTT
- TRBJ1-2 - TRBV6-1 CASSGSAFPLAADYGYTF TGTGCCAGCAGTGGCTCCGCCTTCCCTTTGGCGGCGGACTATGGCTACACCTTC
- TRBJ1-3 - TRBV27 CASSLGGTGSGNTIYF TGTGCCAGCAGTTTAGGCGGGACGGGCTCTGGAAACACCATATATTTT
- TRBJ1-2 - TRBV10-3 CATSPGADYGYTF TGTGCCACGTCACCAGGGGCTGACTATGGCTACACCTTC
- TRBJ1-6 - TRBV15 CATSRDRTVNNSPLHF TGTGCCACCAGCAGAGATAGGACAGTGAATAATTCACCCCTCCACTTT
- TRBJ1-1 - TRBV19 CASSIGSGLNTEAFF TGTGCCAGTAGTATTGGGAGCGGATTGAACACTGAAGCTTTCTTT
TRBD1 TRBJ1-4 once TRBV4-1 CASSQPSDRGEKLFF TGCGCCAGCAGCCAACCATCCGACAGGGGGGAAAAACTGTTTTTT
- TRBJ1-1 - TRBV7-2 CASSYDKNTEAFF TGTGCCAGCAGCTATGACAAGAACACTGAAGCTTTCTTT
- TRBJ2-2 - TRBV3-1/TRBV3-2 CASSQRGENTGELFF TGTGCCAGCAGCCAAAGGGGCGAGAACACCGGGGAGCTGTTTTTT
- TRBJ1-1 - TRBV3-1/TRBV3-2 CASSLTIDSNTEAFF TGTGCCAGCAGTCTAACTATAGACAGTAACACTGAAGCTTTCTTT
TRBD2 TRBJ2-3 - TRBV7-6 CASSAGTSLLADTQYF TGTGCCAGCAGCGCTGGGACTAGTCTTTTGGCAGATACGCAGTATTTT
TRBD2 TRBJ2-2 once TRBV6-1 CASSATSGSINTGELFF TGTGCCAGCAGTGCGACTAGCGGGAGTATAAACACCGGGGAGCTGTTTTTT
TRBD2 TRBJ2-4 - TRBV7-8 CASSPPGGPKNIQYF TGTGCCAGCAGCCCGCCGGGAGGCCCCAAAAACATTCAGTACTTC